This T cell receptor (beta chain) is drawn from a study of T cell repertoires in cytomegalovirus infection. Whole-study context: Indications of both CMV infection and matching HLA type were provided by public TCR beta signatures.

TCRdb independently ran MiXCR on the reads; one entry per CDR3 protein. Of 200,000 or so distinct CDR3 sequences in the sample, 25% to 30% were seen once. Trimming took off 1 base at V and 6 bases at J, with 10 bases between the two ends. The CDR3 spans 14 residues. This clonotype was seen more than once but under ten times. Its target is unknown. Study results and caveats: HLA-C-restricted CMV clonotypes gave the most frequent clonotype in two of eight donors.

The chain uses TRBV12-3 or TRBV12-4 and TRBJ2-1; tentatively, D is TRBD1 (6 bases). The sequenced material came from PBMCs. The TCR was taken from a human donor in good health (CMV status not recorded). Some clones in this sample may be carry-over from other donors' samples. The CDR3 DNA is TGTGCCAGCAGTTTAGACCACAGGGCCAATGAGCAGTTCTTC. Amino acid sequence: CASSLDHRANEQFF.